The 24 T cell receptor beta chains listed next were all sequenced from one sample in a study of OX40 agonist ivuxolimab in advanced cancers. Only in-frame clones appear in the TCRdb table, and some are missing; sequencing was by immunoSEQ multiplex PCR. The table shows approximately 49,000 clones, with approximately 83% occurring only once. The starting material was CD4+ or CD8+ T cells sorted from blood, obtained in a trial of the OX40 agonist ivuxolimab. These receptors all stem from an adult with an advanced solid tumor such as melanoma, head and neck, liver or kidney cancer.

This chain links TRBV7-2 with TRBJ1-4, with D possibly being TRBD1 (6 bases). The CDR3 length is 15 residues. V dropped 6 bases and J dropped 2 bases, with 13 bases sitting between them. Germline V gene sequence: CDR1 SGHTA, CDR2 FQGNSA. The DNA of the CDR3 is TGTGCCAGCAGTTTACAGGGACTTACTAATGAAAAACTGTTTTTT. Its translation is CASSLQGLTNEKLFF.

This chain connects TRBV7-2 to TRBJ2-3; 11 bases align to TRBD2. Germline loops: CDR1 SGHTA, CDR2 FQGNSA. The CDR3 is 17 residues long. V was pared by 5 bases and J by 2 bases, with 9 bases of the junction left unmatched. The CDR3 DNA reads TGTGCCAGCAGCACCTCTAGCGGGGGGCTTTCCACAGATACGCAGTATTTT. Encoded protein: CASSTSSGGLSTDTQYF.

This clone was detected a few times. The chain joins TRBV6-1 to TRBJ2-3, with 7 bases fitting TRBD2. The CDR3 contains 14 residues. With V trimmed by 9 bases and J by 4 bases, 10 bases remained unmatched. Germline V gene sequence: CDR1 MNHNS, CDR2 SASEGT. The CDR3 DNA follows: TGTGCCAGTAGCCGTTTTCGGGGGGCAGATACGCAGTATTTT. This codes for CASSRFRGADTQYF.

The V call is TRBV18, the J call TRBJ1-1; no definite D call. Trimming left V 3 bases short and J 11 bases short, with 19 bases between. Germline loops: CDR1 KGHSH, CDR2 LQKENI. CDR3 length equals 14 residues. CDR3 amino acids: CASSPTSTIVVAFF. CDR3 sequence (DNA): TGTGCCAGCTCACCTACAAGTACGATCGTGGTTGCTTTCTTT.

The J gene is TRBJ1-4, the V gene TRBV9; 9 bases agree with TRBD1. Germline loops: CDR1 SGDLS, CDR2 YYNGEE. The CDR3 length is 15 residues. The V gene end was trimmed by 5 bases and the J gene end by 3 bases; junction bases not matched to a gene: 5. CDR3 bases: TGTGCCAGCAGTACAGGGGGCGAGCCTAATGAAAAACTGTTTTTT. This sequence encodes CASSTGGEPNEKLFF.

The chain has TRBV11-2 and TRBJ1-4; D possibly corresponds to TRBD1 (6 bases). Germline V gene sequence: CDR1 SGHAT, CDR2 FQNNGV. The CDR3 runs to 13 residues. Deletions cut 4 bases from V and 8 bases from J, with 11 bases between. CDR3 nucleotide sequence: TGTGCCAGCAGCTCGGACAGATGGGAAAAACTGTTTTTT. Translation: CASSSDRWEKLFF.

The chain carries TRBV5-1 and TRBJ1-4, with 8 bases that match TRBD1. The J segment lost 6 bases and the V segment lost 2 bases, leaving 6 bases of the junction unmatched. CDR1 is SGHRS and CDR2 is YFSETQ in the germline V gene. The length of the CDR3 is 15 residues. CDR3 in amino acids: CASSFQGASYEKLFF. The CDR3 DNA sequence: TGCGCCAGCAGCTTCCAGGGGGCGTCTTATGAAAAACTGTTTTTT.

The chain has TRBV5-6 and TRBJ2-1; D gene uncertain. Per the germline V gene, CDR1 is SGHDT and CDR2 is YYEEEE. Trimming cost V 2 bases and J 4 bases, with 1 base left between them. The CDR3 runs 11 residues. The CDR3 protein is CASSLYNEQFF. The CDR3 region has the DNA TGTGCCAGCAGCTTATACAATGAGCAGTTCTTC. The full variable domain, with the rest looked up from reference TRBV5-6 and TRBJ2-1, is DAGVTQSPTHLIKTRGQQVTLRCSPKSGHDTVSWYQQALGQGPQFIFQYYEEEERQRGNFPDRFSGHQFPNYSSELNVNALLLGDSALYLCASSLYNEQFFGPGTRLTVL.

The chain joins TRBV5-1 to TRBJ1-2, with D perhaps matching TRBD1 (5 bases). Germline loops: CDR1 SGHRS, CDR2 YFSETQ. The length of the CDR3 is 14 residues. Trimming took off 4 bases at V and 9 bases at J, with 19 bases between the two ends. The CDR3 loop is CASSPDPQVQRYTF. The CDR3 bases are TGCGCCAGCAGCCCGGACCCACAGGTGCAACGCTACACCTTC.

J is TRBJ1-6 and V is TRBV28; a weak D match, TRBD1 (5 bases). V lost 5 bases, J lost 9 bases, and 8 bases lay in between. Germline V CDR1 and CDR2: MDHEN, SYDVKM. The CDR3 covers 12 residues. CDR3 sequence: CASSGGTSPLHF. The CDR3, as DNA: TGTGCCAGCAGTGGGGGGACTTCACCCCTCCACTTT.

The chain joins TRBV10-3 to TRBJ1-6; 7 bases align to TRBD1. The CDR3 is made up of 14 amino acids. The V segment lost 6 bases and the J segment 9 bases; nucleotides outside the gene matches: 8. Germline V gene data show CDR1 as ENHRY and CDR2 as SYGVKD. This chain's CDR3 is CAIRGTDDGSPLHF. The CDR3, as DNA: TGTGCCATCAGGGGGACAGATGACGGTTCACCCCTCCACTTT.

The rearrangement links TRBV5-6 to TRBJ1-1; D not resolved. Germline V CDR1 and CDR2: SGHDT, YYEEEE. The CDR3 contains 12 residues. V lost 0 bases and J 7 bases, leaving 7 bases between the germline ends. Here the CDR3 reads CASSLGRYEAFF. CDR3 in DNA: TGTGCCAGCAGCTTGGGACGGTATGAAGCTTTCTTT.

This CDR3 reads CASSPGQASYEQYF. In DNA, the CDR3 is TGTGCCAGCAGCCCCGGACAGGCTTCCTACGAGCAGTACTTC. The V call is TRBV6-6, the J call TRBJ2-7; TRBD1 aligns across 7 bases. The germline V gene has CDR1 MNHNY and CDR2 SVGAGI (reference sequence). The ends lost 6 bases at V and 1 base at J; junction bases unmatched: 6. CDR3 size: 14 residues.

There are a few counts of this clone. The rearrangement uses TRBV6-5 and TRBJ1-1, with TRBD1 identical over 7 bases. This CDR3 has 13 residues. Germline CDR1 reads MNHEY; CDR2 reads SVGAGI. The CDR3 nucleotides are TGTCAAACCCGTGACAGGGAACGAGCTGAAGCTTTCTTT. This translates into CQTRDRERAEAFF.

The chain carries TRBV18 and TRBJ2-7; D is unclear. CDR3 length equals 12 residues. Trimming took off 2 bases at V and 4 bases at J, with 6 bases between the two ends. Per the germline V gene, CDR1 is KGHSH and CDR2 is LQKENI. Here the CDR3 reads CASSPTLYEQYF. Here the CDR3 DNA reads TGTGCCAGCTCACCAACGTTGTACGAGCAGTACTTC.

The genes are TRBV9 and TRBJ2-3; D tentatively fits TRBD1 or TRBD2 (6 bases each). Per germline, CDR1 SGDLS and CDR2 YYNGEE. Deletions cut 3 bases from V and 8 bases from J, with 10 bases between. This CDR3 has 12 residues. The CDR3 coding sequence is TGTGCCAGCAGCGAGGGGGGAGGTACGCAGTATTTT. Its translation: CASSEGGGTQYF.

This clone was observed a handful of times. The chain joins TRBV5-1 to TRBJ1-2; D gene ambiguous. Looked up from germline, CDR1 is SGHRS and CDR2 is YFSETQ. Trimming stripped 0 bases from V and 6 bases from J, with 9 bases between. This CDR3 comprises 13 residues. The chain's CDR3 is CASSLAVGDGYTF. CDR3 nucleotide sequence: TGCGCCAGCAGCTTGGCCGTCGGGGATGGCTACACCTTC.

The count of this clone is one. The CDR3 sequence is CASRTGGNEQFF. The DNA for the CDR3 is TGTGCCAGCAGGACAGGGGGGAATGAGCAGTTCTTC. The chain couples TRBV2 to TRBJ2-1; 9 nucleotides line up with TRBD1. Trimming at V came to 6 bases and at J to 7 bases, leaving 1 base not matched to a gene. Germline CDR1 is SNHLY and CDR2 is FYNNEI. The CDR3 length is 12 residues.

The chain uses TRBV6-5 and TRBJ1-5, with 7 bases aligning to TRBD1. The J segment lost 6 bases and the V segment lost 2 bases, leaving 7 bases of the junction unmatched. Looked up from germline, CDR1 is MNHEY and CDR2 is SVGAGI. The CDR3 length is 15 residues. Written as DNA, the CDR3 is TGTGCCAGCAGTTACGACAGGGCGGGGGTTCAGCCCCAGCATTTT. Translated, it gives CASSYDRAGVQPQHF.

The CDR3 reads CASSQAKTGDDPYEQYF. The CDR3 DNA follows: TGCGCCAGCAGCCAAGCAAAGACAGGGGATGATCCCTACGAGCAGTACTTC. V gene TRBV4-1 combines with J gene TRBJ2-7; 8 bases agree with TRBD1. The CDR3 has 17 amino acids. Germline CDR1 MGHRA, CDR2 YSYEKL. V lost 1 base and J lost 2; bases outside the gene matches: 10.

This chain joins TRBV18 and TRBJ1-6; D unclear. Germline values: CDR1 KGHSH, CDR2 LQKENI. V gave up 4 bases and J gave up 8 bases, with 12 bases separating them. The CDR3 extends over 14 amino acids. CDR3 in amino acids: CASSLVYGDSPLHF. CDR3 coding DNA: TGTGCCAGCTCACTGGTATACGGGGATTCACCCCTCCACTTT.

The chain's CDR3 is CASSEPGIWNEQYF. CDR3 in DNA: TGTGCCAGCAGTGAACCCGGAATATGGAACGAGCAGTACTTC. J is TRBJ2-7 and V is TRBV25-1; no firm D call. The V and J ends lost 2 bases and 5 bases respectively, with 13 bases between them. Germline loops: CDR1 MGHDK, CDR2 SYGVNS. The CDR3 has 14 amino acids.

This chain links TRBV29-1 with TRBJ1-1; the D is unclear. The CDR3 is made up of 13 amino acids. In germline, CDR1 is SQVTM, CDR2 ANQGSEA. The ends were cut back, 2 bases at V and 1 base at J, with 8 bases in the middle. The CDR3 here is CSVEWGGNTEAFF. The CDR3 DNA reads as TGCAGCGTTGAATGGGGTGGGAACACTGAAGCTTTCTTT.

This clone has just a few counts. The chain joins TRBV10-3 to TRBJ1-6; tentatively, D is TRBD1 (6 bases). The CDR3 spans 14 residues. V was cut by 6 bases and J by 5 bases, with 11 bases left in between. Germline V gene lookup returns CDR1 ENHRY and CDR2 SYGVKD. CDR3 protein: CAISLDRDNSPLHF. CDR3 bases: TGTGCCATCAGCCTGGACAGAGATAATTCACCCCTCCACTTT.